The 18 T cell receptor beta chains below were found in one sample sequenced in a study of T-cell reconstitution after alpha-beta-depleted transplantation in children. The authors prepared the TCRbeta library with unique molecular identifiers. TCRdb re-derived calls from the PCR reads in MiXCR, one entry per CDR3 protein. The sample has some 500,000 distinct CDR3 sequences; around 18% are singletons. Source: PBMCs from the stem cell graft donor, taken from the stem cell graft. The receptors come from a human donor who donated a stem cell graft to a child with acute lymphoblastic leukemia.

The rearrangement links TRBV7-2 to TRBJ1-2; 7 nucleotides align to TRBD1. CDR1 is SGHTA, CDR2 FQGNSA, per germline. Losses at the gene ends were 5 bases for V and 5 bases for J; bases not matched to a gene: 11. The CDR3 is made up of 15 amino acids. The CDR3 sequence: CASSPYGTEPYGYTF. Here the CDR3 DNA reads TGTGCCAGCAGCCCCTACGGGACAGAACCTTATGGCTACACCTTC.

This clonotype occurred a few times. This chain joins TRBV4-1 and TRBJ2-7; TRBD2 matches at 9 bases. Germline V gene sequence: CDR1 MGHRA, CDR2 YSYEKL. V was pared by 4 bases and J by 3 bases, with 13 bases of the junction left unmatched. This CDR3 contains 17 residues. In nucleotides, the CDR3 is TGCGCCAGCAGCCCCCTATCTGGTCGCGGGAGGGGCTACGAGCAGTACTTC. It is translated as CASSPLSGRGRGYEQYF.

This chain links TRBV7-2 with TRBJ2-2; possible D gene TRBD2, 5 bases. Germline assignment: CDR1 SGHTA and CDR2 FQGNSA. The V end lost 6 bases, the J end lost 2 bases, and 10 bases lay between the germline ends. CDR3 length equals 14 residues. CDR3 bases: TGTGCCAGCAGTCAGCTAGCTAACACCGGGGAGCTGTTTTTT. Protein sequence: CASSQLANTGELFF.

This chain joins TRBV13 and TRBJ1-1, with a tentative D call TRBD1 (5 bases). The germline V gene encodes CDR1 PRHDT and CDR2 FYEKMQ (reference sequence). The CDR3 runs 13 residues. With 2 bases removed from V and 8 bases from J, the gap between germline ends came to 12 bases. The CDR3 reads CASSLPDRTEAFF. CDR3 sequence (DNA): TGTGCCAGCAGCTTACCCGACCGGACAGAAGCTTTCTTT.

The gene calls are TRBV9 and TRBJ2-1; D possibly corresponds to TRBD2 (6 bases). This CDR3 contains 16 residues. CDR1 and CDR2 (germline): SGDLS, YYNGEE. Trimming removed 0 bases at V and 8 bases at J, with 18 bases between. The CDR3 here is CASSVGALSGDHEQFF. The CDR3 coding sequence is TGTGCCAGCAGCGTAGGAGCTTTATCGGGGGACCATGAGCAGTTCTTC.

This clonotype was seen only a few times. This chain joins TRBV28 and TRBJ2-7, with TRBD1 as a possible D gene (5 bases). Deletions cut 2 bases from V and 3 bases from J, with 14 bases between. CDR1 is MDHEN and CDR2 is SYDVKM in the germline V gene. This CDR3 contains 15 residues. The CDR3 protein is CASSLIWQGNYEQYF. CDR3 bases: TGTGCCAGCAGTTTAATATGGCAGGGCAACTACGAGCAGTACTTC. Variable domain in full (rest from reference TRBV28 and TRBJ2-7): DVKVTQSSRYLVKRTGEKVFLECVQDMDHENMFWYRQDPGLGLRLIYFSYDVKMKEKGDIPEGYSVSREKKERFSLILESASTNQTSMYLCASSLIWQGNYEQYFGPGTRLTVT.

The DNA of the CDR3 is TGTGCCAGCAACATCCCCCCCTACAATGAGCAGTTCTTC. It codes for CASNIPPYNEQFF. The chain has TRBV12-3 or TRBV12-4 and TRBJ2-1; D call uncertain. V shed 7 bases and J shed 2 bases, with 9 bases lying between them. This CDR3 is 13 amino acids long.

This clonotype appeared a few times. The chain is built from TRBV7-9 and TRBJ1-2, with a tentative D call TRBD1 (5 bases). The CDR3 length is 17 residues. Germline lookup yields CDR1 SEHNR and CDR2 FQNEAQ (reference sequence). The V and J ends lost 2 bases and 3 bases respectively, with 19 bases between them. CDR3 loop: CASSLWQSSGRDYGYTF. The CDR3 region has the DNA TGTGCCAGCAGCTTATGGCAATCTTCGGGACGGGACTATGGCTACACCTTC.

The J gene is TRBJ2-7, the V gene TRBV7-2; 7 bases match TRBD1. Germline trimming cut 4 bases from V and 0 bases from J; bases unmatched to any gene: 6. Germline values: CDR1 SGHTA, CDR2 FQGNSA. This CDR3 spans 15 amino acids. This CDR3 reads CASSSDRLSSYEQYF. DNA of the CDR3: TGTGCCAGCAGCTCGGACAGGTTAAGCTCCTACGAGCAGTACTTC.

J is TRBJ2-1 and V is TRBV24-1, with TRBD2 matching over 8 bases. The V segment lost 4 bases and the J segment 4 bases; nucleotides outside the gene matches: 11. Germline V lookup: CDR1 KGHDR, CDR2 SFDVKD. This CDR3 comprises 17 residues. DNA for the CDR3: TGTGCCACCAGTGAGGCTTTAGCGGGAAGTCGGTACAATGAGCAGTTCTTC. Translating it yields CATSEALAGSRYNEQFF.

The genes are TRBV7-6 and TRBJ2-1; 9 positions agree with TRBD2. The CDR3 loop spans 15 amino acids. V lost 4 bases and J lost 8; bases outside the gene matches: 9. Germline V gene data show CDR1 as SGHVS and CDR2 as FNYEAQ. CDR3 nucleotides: TGTGCCAGCAGCTCGCGGATAGCGGGAGCTCATGAGCAGTTCTTC. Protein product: CASSSRIAGAHEQFF.

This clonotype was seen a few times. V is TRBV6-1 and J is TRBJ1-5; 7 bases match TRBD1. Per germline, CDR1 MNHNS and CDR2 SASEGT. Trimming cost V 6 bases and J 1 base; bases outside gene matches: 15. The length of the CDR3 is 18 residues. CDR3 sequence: CASSILRGGKPSNQPQHF. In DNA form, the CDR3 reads TGTGCCAGCAGCATCCTTCGAGGGGGCAAGCCGAGCAATCAGCCCCAGCATTTT.

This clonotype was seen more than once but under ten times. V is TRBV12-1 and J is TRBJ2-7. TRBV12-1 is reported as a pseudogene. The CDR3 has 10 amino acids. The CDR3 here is CASRAGEQYF. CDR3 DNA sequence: TGTGCCAGCAGGGCAGGCGAGCAGTACTTC.

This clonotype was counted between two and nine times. As DNA, the CDR3 is TGTGCCAGCAGTTTACATCACGAGCAGTACTTC. This gives the protein CASSLHHEQYF. The chain has TRBV27 and TRBJ2-7; no definite D call. There are 11 residues in the CDR3. CDR1 and CDR2 from the germline V gene are MNHEY and SMNVEV (reference sequence). The V end lost 2 bases, the J end lost 5 bases, and 4 bases lay between the germline ends.

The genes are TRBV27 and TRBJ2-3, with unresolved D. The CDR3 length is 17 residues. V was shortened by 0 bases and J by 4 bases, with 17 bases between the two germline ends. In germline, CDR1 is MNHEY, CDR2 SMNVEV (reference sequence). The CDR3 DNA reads TGTGCCAGCAGTTTATCGGTGGCGCTGATTCGCCCAGATACGCAGTATTTT. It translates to CASSLSVALIRPDTQYF.

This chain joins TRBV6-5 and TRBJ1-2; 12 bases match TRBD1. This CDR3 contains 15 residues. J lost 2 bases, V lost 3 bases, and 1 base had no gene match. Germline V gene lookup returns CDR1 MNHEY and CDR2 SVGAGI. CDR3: CASSYGTGGNYGYTF. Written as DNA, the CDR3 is TGTGCCAGCAGTTATGGGACAGGGGGCAACTATGGCTACACCTTC.

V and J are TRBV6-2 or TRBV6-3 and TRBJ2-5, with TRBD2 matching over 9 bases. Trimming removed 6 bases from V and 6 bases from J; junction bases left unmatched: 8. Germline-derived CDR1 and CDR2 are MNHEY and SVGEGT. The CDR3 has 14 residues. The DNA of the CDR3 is TGTGCCAGCAGCCAGCTAGCGGGGACGAAGACCCAGTACTTC. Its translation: CASSQLAGTKTQYF.

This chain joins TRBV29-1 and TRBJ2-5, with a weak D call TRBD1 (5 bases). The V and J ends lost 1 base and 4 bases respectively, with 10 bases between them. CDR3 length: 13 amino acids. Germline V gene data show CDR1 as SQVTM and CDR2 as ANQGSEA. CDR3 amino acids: CSVEAERGETQYF. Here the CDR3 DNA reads TGCAGCGTTGAAGCTGAAAGGGGAGAGACCCAGTACTTC.